These T cell receptor beta chains were read from a single sample in a study of T cells in lung cancer brain metastases. Generated by immunoSEQ multiplex PCR, the TCRdb table keeps only in-frame clones and is missing some. The sample lists several thousand clones; approximately 87% were seen once. The sequenced sample was tumor tissue from the primary lung tumor. Source of these receptors: a man aged 55 to 70 with non-small cell lung cancer. The CDR3 runs from the conserved cysteine through the conserved F or W. The order of the fields is V gene, J gene, D gene, clone size, CDR3 protein, CDR3 DNA. A D gene is named only where the DNA matches it firmly. Not all rows give a size; the values are once, few, many and, for expanded clones, a class.

v_gene: TRBV6-5
j_gene: TRBJ2-5
d_gene: -
abundance: -
CDR3aa: CASSYAGSVGETQYF
CDR3nt: TGTGCCAGCAGTTACGCAGGGTCGGTGGGAGAGACCCAGTACTTC

v_gene: TRBV21-1
j_gene: TRBJ2-7
d_gene: -
abundance: -
CDR3aa: CASSPRSGCPYEQYF
CDR3nt: TGTGCCAGCAGCCCCAGGTCAGGGTGCCCCTACGAGCAGTACTTC

v_gene: TRBV29-1
j_gene: TRBJ2-3
d_gene: -
abundance: -
CDR3aa: CSVPAGAVDTQYF
CDR3nt: TGCAGCGTCCCCGCCGGAGCGGTAGATACGCAGTATTTT

v_gene: TRBV18
j_gene: TRBJ1-3
d_gene: -
abundance: -
CDR3aa: CASSPRGTGNTIYF
CDR3nt: TGTGCCAGCTCACCACGCGGGACTGGAAACACCATATATTTT

v_gene: TRBV7-8
j_gene: TRBJ1-1
d_gene: -
abundance: -
CDR3aa: CASSLLRAIPGDTEAFF
CDR3nt: TGTGCCAGCAGCTTGCTCCGGGCCATCCCTGGGGACACTGAAGCTTTCTTT

v_gene: TRBV7-9
j_gene: TRBJ2-3
d_gene: TRBD2
abundance: once
CDR3aa: CASSPSGTSGRTDTQYF
CDR3nt: TGTGCCAGCAGCCCCAGCGGGACTAGCGGCCGCACAGATACGCAGTATTTT

v_gene: TRBV7-8
j_gene: TRBJ1-4
d_gene: TRBD1
abundance: -
CDR3aa: CASSLRDSNEKLFF
CDR3nt: TGTGCCAGCAGCTTAAGGGACAGTAATGAAAAACTGTTTTTT

v_gene: TRBV4-1
j_gene: TRBJ2-3
d_gene: TRBD2
abundance: -
CDR3aa: CASSLLAGDGDTQYF
CDR3nt: TGCGCCAGCAGCCTACTAGCGGGGGACGGAGATACGCAGTATTTT

v_gene: TRBV5-1
j_gene: TRBJ2-7
d_gene: -
abundance: -
CDR3aa: CASRSRYEQYF
CDR3nt: TGCGCCAGCAGGTCCCGCTACGAGCAGTACTTC

v_gene: TRBV10-2
j_gene: TRBJ2-5
d_gene: -
abundance: -
CDR3aa: CASSEARQETQYF
CDR3nt: TGCGCCAGCAGTGAGGCTCGACAAGAGACCCAGTACTTC

v_gene: TRBV2
j_gene: TRBJ2-1
d_gene: -
abundance: -
CDR3aa: CASSPRGDEQFF
CDR3nt: TGTGCCAGCAGTCCAAGGGGGGATGAGCAGTTCTTC

v_gene: TRBV6-5
j_gene: TRBJ2-7
d_gene: TRBD1
abundance: -
CDR3aa: CASSSGQGRMEYF
CDR3nt: TGTGCCAGCAGTTCTGGACAGGGCCGAATGGAGTACTTC

v_gene: TRBV27
j_gene: TRBJ1-4
d_gene: -
abundance: -
CDR3aa: CASSLWGIQGWGANEKLFF
CDR3nt: TGTGCCAGCAGTTTATGGGGGATACAGGGCTGGGGAGCTAATGAAAAACTGTTTTTT

v_gene: TRBV6-5
j_gene: TRBJ1-1
d_gene: -
abundance: -
CDR3aa: CASSDMGGAEAFF
CDR3nt: TGTGCCAGCAGCGACATGGGCGGCGCTGAAGCTTTCTTT

v_gene: TRBV7-2
j_gene: TRBJ1-1
d_gene: -
abundance: -
CDR3aa: CASSPGRGSTEAFF
CDR3nt: TGTGCCAGCAGCCCTGGGCGAGGATCCACTGAAGCTTTCTTT

v_gene: TRBV11-2
j_gene: TRBJ2-7
d_gene: -
abundance: -
CDR3aa: CASSQPPLGEQYF
CDR3nt: TGTGCCAGCAGCCAGCCTCCCCTAGGGGAGCAGTACTTC

v_gene: TRBV2
j_gene: TRBJ1-6
d_gene: -
abundance: once
CDR3aa: CASNQANSPLHF
CDR3nt: TGTGCCAGCAACCAGGCAAATTCACCCCTCCACTTT

v_gene: TRBV9
j_gene: TRBJ2-7
d_gene: -
abundance: -
CDR3aa: CASSVDGAGPTYEQYF
CDR3nt: TGTGCCAGCAGCGTAGACGGGGCGGGACCGACCTACGAGCAGTACTTC

v_gene: TRBV7-9
j_gene: TRBJ1-2
d_gene: -
abundance: -
CDR3aa: CASSFARGGYGYTF
CDR3nt: TGTGCCAGCAGCTTCGCTCGGGGAGGCTATGGCTACACCTTC

v_gene: TRBV18
j_gene: TRBJ1-1
d_gene: -
abundance: -
CDR3aa: CASSPLDENTEAFF
CDR3nt: TGTGCCAGCTCCCCTCTGGACGAGAACACTGAAGCTTTCTTT

v_gene: TRBV4-1
j_gene: TRBJ1-2
d_gene: -
abundance: -
CDR3aa: CASSQDDTGNGYTF
CDR3nt: TGCGCCAGCAGCCAAGATGATACAGGGAATGGCTACACCTTC